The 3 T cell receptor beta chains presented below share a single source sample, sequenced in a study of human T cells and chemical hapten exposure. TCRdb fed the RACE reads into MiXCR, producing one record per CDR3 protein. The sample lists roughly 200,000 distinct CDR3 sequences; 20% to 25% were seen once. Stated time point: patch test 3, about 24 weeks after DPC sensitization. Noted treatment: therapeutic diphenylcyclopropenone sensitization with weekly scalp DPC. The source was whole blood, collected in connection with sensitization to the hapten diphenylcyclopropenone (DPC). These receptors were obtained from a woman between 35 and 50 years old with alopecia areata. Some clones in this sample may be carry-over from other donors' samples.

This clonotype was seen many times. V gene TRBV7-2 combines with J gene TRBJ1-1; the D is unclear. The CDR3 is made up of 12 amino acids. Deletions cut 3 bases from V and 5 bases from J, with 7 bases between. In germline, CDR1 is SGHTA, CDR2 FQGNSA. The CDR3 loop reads CASSLGRTEAFF. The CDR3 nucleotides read TGTGCCAGCAGCTTGGGCCGAACTGAAGCTTTCTTT.

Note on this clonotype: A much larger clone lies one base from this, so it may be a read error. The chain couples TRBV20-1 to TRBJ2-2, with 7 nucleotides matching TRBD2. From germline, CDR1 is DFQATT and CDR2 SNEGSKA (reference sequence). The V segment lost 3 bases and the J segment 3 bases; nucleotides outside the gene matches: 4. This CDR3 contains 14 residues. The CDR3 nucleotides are TGCAGTGCTAGTGAAAGCGGGGACACCGGGGAGCTGTTTTTT. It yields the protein CSASESGDTGELFF.

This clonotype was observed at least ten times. The CDR3 protein is CSAFPYSGANVLTF. The CDR3 DNA reads as TGCAGTGCCTTCCCGTACTCTGGGGCCAACGTCCTGACTTTC. The gene calls are TRBV20-1 and TRBJ2-6, with D hard to call. This CDR3 comprises 14 residues. CDR1 and CDR2 from the germline V gene are DFQATT and SNEGSKA (reference sequence). V was trimmed by 6 bases and J by 0 bases, leaving 9 bases between them.